This T cell receptor beta chain came from a study of blood T cells in healthy people across ages. Germline loops: CDR1 SGHRS, CDR2 YFSETQ. V lost 0 bases, J lost 5 bases, and 9 bases lay in between. This CDR3 has 14 residues. For the second PCR, which ran for about 7 to 12 cycles, a sample-barcoded 5' primer and a J-beta primer mix were used. TCRdb redid the calling of the 5' RACE reads with MiXCR, one entry per CDR3 protein. The sample comprises 1.8 million or so distinct CDR3 sequences, around 42% of which are singletons, and roughly 23% rests with the top ten. Study-wide findings and caveats: Possibly confounding the expanded clonotype changes was the fact that donor CMV status was unknown. More naive CD4+ cells and higher diversity were found in long-lived than in aged donors. TCR beta diversity, measured per million T cells, fell in a roughly linear way with age.

In this sample, this clonotype turned up a few times. What it recognizes is unknown. The genes are TRBV5-1 and TRBJ2-1; unclear D gene. The sequenced sample was blood. The source is a human donor in good health. CDR3 in amino acids: CASSLVLADNEQFF. In DNA form, the CDR3 reads TGCGCCAGCAGCTTGGTATTGGCGGACAATGAGCAGTTCTTC.